These 20 T cell receptor beta chains were sequenced from one sample in a study of shared clonotypes between healthy human individuals. The data were produced by immunoSEQ multiplex PCR, yet TCRdb's version contains in-frame clones alone and is incomplete. The repertoire has 2 million to 2.5 million clones, approximately 96% of them found once; the top ten carry roughly 0.13%. The source material was naive CD4+ T cells sorted from blood. Subset in this sample: CD45RA+ positively selected. These receptors all come from a man aged 18 to 30 in good health.

About this clone itself: Other nucleotide sequences from this sample produce the same CDR3. The chain couples TRBV5-1 to TRBJ1-3; tentative D call: TRBD1 (6 bases). The ends were cut back, 4 bases at V and 2 bases at J, with 10 bases in the middle. Germline CDR1 reads SGHRS; CDR2 reads YFSETQ. This CDR3 is 14 amino acids long. Here the CDR3 DNA reads TGCGCCAGCAGCGTAGGGGGTCCTGGAAACACCATATATTTT. Translated: CASSVGGPGNTIYF.

V gene TRBV28 combines with J gene TRBJ2-3, with D possibly TRBD2 on 5 matching bases. Trimming left V 7 bases short and J 0 bases short, with 14 bases between. Germline loops: CDR1 MDHEN, CDR2 SYDVKM. The CDR3 is 15 amino acids. CDR3 region: CASTPARRSTDTQYF. In nucleotides, the CDR3 is TGTGCCAGCACCCCGGCGAGGAGGAGCACAGATACGCAGTATTTT.

The gene calls are TRBV5-1 and TRBJ2-1; D gene unclear. The CDR3 has 14 amino acids. Trimming removed 0 bases from V and 4 bases from J, with 8 bases in between. CDR1 is SGHRS, CDR2 YFSETQ, per germline. CDR3 residues: CASSLEANYNEQFF. CDR3 nucleotide sequence: TGCGCCAGCAGCTTGGAAGCGAATTACAATGAGCAGTTCTTC. Combining the CDR3 with reference TRBV5-1 and TRBJ2-1 gives the whole variable domain KAGVTQTPRYLIKTRGQQVTLSCSPISGHRSVSWYQQTPGQGLQFLFEYFSETQRNKGNFPGRFSGRQFSNSRSEMNVSTLELGDSALYLCASSLEANYNEQFFGPGTRLTVL.

The rearrangement links TRBV5-1 to TRBJ1-5; 10 bases match TRBD1. The junction had 7 bases not matched to a gene; V was cut back by 4 bases and J by 6 bases. Germline CDR1 and CDR2: SGHRS and YFSETQ. This CDR3 is built from 15 residues. The CDR3 loop is CASSPGTGVGQPQHF. The DNA of the CDR3 is TGCGCCAGCAGCCCCGGGACAGGGGTTGGTCAGCCCCAGCATTTT.

The V gene is TRBV6-8, the J gene TRBJ2-1; a possible D gene is TRBD2 (6 bases). CDR1 and CDR2 (germline): MNHGY, SAAAGT. The V end lost 5 bases, the J end lost 5 bases, and 16 bases lay between the germline ends. The CDR3 totals 15 residues. The CDR3 loop reads CASSPLGTSHNEQFF. The CDR3 DNA sequence: TGTGCCAGCAGTCCGCTGGGGACTTCTCACAATGAGCAGTTCTTC.

The chain couples TRBV2 to TRBJ1-4; D gene unclear. Germline V lookup: CDR1 SNHLY, CDR2 FYNNEI. Trimming shortened V by 1 base and J by 0 bases, and 3 bases separated the two germline ends. The CDR3 contains 14 residues. The CDR3 sequence is CASSEVTTNEKLFF. The CDR3 region has the DNA TGTGCCAGCAGTGAAGTTACAACTAATGAAAAACTGTTTTTT.

The chain employs TRBV7-6 and TRBJ2-1; TRBD2 matches 14 bases. The CDR3 consists of 16 residues. Germline values: CDR1 SGHVS, CDR2 FNYEAQ. J gave up 5 bases and V 5 bases, and 5 bases lay outside the gene matches. CDR3 amino acids: CASSVRLAGGDNEQFF. In DNA form, the CDR3 reads TGTGCCAGCAGCGTGCGACTAGCGGGAGGGGACAATGAGCAGTTCTTC.

The V call is TRBV6-1, the J call TRBJ2-2, with TRBD2 as a possible D gene (5 bases). The ends were cut back, 5 bases at V and 6 bases at J, with 10 bases in the middle. The CDR3 spans 13 residues. Germline assignment: CDR1 MNHNS and CDR2 SASEGT. CDR3 bases: TGTGCCAGCAGTCCACGGGGTCCCGGGGAGCTGTTTTTT. Translating it yields CASSPRGPGELFF.

This clone was seen only once. The V gene is TRBV7-9, the J gene TRBJ1-4; possibly TRBD1 for D (5 bases). From germline, CDR1 is SEHNR and CDR2 FQNEAQ (reference sequence). The CDR3 spans 18 residues. Trimming stripped 2 bases from V and 2 bases from J, with 18 bases between. The CDR3 DNA is TGTGCCAGCAGCTTAAGTAGGGTCAGGGTGGCGACTAATGAAAAACTGTTTTTT. Translated, it gives CASSLSRVRVATNEKLFF.

J is TRBJ2-7 and V is TRBV15; weak D call: TRBD1 (6 bases). Germline V gene sequence: CDR1 LNHNV, CDR2 YYDKDF (reference sequence). Trimming left V 0 bases short and J 0 bases short, with 12 bases between. This CDR3 comprises 16 residues. CDR3 protein: CATSRDKGQHSYEQYF. In nucleotides, the CDR3 is TGTGCCACCAGCAGAGATAAAGGACAGCACTCCTACGAGCAGTACTTC.

The V gene is TRBV5-4, the J gene TRBJ2-7; 7 bases agree with TRBD1. V shed 9 bases, J shed 1 base, and the junction held 16 bases outside the gene matches. The CDR3 is 16 amino acids. Germline CDR1 and CDR2: SGHNT and YYREEE (reference sequence). The CDR3 region is CATRQGLSLTSYEQYF. CDR3 sequence (DNA): TGTGCCACCCGACAGGGTCTCTCCTTGACTTCCTACGAGCAGTACTTC.

CDR3 sequence reads: CASSSDFSGYNEQFF. The CDR3, as DNA: TGTGCCAGCAGTTCGGACTTCTCGGGGTACAATGAGCAGTTCTTC. The chain combines TRBV2 with TRBJ2-1, with D possibly being TRBD2 (5 bases). Germline V gene sequence: CDR1 SNHLY, CDR2 FYNNEI. This CDR3 comprises 15 residues. Between the trimmed V and J ends, which lost 5 bases and 4 bases, there was a span of 15 bases.

Turning to this clone: Other DNA sequences within the sample encode an identical CDR3. This rearrangement joins TRBV6-5 to TRBJ1-1; 7 nucleotides align to TRBD1. This CDR3 has 13 amino acids. The ends lost 6 bases at V and 1 base at J; junction bases unmatched: 2. Looked up from germline, CDR1 is MNHEY and CDR2 is SVGAGI. CDR3 bases: TGTGCCAGCAGGGGACAGCCGAACACTGAAGCTTTCTTT. This sequence encodes CASRGQPNTEAFF.

As regards this clone: Other DNA sequences in this specimen translate into the identical CDR3. The V gene is TRBV11-2, the J gene TRBJ1-1, with a tentative D call TRBD1 (6 bases). This CDR3 region has 13 residues. From germline, CDR1 is SGHAT and CDR2 FQNNGV. Trimming stripped 0 bases from V and 7 bases from J, with 9 bases between. The CDR3 sequence: CASSLDRGLEAFF. Written as DNA, the CDR3 is TGTGCCAGCAGCTTAGACAGGGGACTTGAAGCTTTCTTT.

This clone was counted between two and nine times. The chain combines TRBV14 with TRBJ1-2; D is unclear. V lost 5 bases to trimming and J lost 6 bases, with 10 bases between them. Germline V gives CDR1 SGHDN, CDR2 FVKESK. CDR3 length equals 12 residues. CDR3 in DNA: TGTGCCAGCAGCTCAGGTTCCGATGGCTACACCTTC. This gives the protein CASSSGSDGYTF.

V gene TRBV6-6 combines with J gene TRBJ1-2; TRBD1 is a possible D gene (5 bases). This CDR3 contains 14 residues. V dropped 8 bases and J dropped 1 base, with 14 bases sitting between them. Germline loops: CDR1 MNHNY, CDR2 SVGAGI (reference sequence). The CDR3 protein is CASGKQDFNYGYTF. In DNA form, the CDR3 reads TGTGCCAGCGGAAAACAGGACTTTAACTATGGCTACACCTTC.

As to this clone: This same CDR3 is encoded by further DNA sequences in the sample. This sequence joins TRBV6-5 and TRBJ2-2; D is perhaps TRBD1 (6 bases). The V and J ends lost 6 bases and 1 base respectively, with 12 bases between them. The CDR3 is made up of 15 amino acids. Germline loops: CDR1 MNHEY, CDR2 SVGAGI. DNA of the CDR3: TGTGCCAGCAGGACCGGGACAAAGAACACCGGGGAGCTGTTTTTT. This encodes CASRTGTKNTGELFF.

V is TRBV10-3 and J is TRBJ2-3; the match to TRBD2 covers 11 bases. Germline V lookup: CDR1 ENHRY, CDR2 SYGVKD. V was clipped by 10 bases and J by 0 bases; unmatched bases: 15. The CDR3 totals 18 residues. This CDR3 reads CATLLPSGGSTSTDTQYF. The CDR3 DNA sequence: TGTGCCACACTCCTCCCTAGCGGGGGGTCGACTAGCACAGATACGCAGTATTTT.

This clone was observed once. CDR3 in DNA: TGTGCCATCAGTCCTCTGGAGGGGGGGAATGAGCAGTTCTTC. Translated, it gives CAISPLEGGNEQFF. The V call is TRBV10-3, the J call TRBJ2-1, with TRBD2 as a possible D gene (7 bases). This CDR3 spans 14 amino acids. Trimming shortened V by 5 bases and J by 7 bases, and 15 bases separated the two germline ends. Germline CDR1 reads ENHRY; CDR2 reads SYGVKD.

CDR3 DNA sequence: TGTGCCATCAGTGAGTTGGGTGGAGCTAGCACAGATACGCAGTATTTT. As protein: CAISELGGASTDTQYF. This chain joins TRBV10-3 and TRBJ2-3; D gene unclear. The CDR3 extends over 16 amino acids. Looked up from germline, CDR1 is ENHRY and CDR2 is SYGVKD. V lost 1 base and J lost 0, with 11 bases in between.